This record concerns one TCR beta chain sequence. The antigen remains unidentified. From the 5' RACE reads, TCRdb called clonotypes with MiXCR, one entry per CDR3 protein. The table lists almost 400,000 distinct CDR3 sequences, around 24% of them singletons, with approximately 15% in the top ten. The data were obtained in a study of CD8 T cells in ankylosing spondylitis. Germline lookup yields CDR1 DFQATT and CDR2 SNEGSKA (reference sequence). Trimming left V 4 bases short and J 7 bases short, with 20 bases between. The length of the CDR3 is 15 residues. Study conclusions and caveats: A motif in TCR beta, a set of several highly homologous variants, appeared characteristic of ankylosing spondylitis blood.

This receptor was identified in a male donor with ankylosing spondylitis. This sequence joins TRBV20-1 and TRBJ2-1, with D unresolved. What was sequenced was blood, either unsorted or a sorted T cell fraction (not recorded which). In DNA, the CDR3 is TGCAGTGCTATAGCCCCGGGTCTTAAAGGGAATGAGCAGTTCTTC. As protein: CSAIAPGLKGNEQFF.